The T cell receptor (beta chain) described here comes from a study of blood T cell repertoires in COVID-19. Whole-study context: Samples of COVID-19 (acute and convalescent) were obtained from the United States, Italy and Spain.

As originally analysed: Amplified reference gene primers provided the basis for estimating nucleated cell counts. Method: immunoSEQ multiplex PCR; TCRdb's copy keeps in-frame clones and lacks some. The D gene and trimming were derived from the DNA, and the V and J assignments and clone size from that table. Of fewer than 500,000 clones listed, about 90% were seen once; the top ten hold roughly 0.78%. Enrolled during active infection, Seattle patients were then followed longitudinally. The germline V gene encodes CDR1 SGHNT and CDR2 YENEEA. This CDR3 is 16 amino acids long. Losses at the gene ends were 5 bases for V and 6 bases for J; bases not matched to a gene: 10.

Specimen: peripheral blood. The chain is built from TRBV11-3 and TRBJ2-5; 12 nucleotides line up with TRBD2. The sequence was obtained from a man aged 18 to 35 with COVID-19, enrolled during active disease. CDR3 nucleotides: TGTGCCAGCAGCCCCGGACTAGCGGGATCCGTAAAGACCCAGTACTTC. Protein: CASSPGLAGSVKTQYF.